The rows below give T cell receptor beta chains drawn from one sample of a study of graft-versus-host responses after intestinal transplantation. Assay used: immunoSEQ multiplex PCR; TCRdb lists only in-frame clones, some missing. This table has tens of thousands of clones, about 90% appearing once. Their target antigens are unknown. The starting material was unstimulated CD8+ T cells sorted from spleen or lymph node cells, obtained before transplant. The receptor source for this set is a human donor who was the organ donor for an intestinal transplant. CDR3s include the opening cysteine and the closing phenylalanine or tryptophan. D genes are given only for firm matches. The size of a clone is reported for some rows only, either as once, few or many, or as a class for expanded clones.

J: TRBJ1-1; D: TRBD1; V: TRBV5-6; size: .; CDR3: CASSITGARSEAFF; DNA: TGTGCCAGCAGCATCACAGGGGCGAGGAGTGAAGCTTTCTTT
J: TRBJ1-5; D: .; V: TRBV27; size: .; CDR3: CASSFEGGQPQHF; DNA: TGTGCCAGCAGTTTCGAGGGAGGACAGCCCCAGCATTTT
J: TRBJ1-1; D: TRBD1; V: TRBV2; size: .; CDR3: CASNEQGAWTEAFF; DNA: TGTGCCAGCAACGAACAGGGGGCATGGACTGAAGCTTTCTTT
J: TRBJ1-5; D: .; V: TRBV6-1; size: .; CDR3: CASSGLGAPDSNQPQHF; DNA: TGTGCCAGCAGTGGCCTCGGAGCCCCCGATAGCAATCAGCCCCAGCATTTT
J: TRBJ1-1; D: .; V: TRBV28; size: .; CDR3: CASSLFLSQRNTEAFF; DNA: TGTGCCAGCAGTTTATTCCTGTCACAGAGGAACACTGAAGCTTTCTTT
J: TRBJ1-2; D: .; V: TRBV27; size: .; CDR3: CASSLVSKPTRGYTF; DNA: TGTGCCAGCAGTTTAGTGAGCAAACCGACTCGGGGCTACACCTTC
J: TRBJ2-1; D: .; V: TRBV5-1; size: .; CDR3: CASSSHLTGSSYNEQFF; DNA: TGCGCCAGCAGCTCACACTTAACAGGGAGCTCCTACAATGAGCAGTTCTTC
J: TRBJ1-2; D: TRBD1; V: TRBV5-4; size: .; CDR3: CASSLPEHGTGDYGYTF; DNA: TGTGCCAGCAGCTTGCCAGAACACGGGACAGGGGACTATGGCTACACCTTC
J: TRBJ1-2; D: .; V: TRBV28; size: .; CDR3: CASSLTGTNYGYTF; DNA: TGTGCCAGCAGTCTGACAGGCACTAACTATGGCTACACCTTC
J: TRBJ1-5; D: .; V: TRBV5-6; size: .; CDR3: CASSGGPYSNQPQHF; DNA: TGTGCCAGCAGCGGAGGCCCCTATAGCAATCAGCCCCAGCATTTT
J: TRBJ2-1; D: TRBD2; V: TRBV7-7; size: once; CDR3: CASSLVARGAENEQFF; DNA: TGTGCTAGCAGCTTAGTAGCGCGGGGGGCCGAGAATGAGCAGTTCTTC
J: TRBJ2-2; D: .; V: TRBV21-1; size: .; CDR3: CASSPDPTSGGASGANTGELFF; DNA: TGTGCCAGCAGCCCCGACCCAACTAGCGGGGGGGCCTCCGGGGCGAACACCGGGGAGCTGTTTTTT
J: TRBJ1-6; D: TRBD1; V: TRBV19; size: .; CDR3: CASKGQGVGNSPLHF; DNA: TGTGCCAGTAAGGGACAGGGGGTCGGTAATTCACCCCTCCACTTT
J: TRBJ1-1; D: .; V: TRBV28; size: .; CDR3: CASSGGGTEAFF; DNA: TGTGCCAGCAGTGGGGGAGGGACTGAAGCTTTCTTT
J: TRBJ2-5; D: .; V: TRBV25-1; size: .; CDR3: CASSESGRQETQYF; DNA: TGTGCCAGCAGTGAATCGGGAAGACAAGAGACCCAGTACTTC
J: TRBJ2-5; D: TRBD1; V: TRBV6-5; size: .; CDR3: CASSRTGKETQYF; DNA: TGTGCCAGCAGTCGGACAGGGAAAGAGACCCAGTACTTC
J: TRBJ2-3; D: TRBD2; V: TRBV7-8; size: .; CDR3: CASSAGLARDTQYF; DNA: TGTGCCAGCAGCGCTGGACTAGCCCGAGATACGCAGTATTTT